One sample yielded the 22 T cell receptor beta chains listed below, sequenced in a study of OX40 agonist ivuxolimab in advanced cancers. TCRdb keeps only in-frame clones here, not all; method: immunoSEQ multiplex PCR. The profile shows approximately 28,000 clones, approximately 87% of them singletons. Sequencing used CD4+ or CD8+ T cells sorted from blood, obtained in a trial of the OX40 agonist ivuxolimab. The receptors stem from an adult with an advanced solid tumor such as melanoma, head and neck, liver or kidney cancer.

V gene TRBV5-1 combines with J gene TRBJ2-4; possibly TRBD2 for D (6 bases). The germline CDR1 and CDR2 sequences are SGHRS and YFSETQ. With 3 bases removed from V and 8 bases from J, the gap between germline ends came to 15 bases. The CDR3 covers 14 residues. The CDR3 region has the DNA TGCGCCAGCAGCTCCGGGGGTTCCAGGGACATTCAGTACTTC. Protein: CASSSGGSRDIQYF.

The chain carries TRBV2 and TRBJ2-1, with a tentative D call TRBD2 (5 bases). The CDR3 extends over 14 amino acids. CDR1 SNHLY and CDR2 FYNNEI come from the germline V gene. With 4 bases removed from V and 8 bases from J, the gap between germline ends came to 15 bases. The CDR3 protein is CASSGLDWRHEQFF. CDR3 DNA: TGTGCCAGCAGTGGGTTAGACTGGAGGCATGAGCAGTTCTTC.

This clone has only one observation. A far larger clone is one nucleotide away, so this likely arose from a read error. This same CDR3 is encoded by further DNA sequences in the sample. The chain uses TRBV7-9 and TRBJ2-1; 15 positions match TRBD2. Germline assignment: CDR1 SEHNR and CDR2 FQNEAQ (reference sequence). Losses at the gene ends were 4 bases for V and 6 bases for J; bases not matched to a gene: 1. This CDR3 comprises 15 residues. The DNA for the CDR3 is TGTGCCAGCAGCTCGGGACTAGCGGGAGGCAATGAGCAGTTCTTC. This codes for CASSSGLAGGNEQFF. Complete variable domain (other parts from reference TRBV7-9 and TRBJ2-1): DTGVSQNPRHKITKRGQNVTFRCDPISEHNRLYWYRQTLGQGPEFLTYFQNEAQLEKSRLLSDRFSAERPKGSFSTLEIQRTEQGDSAMYLCASSSGLAGGNEQFFGPGTRLTVL.

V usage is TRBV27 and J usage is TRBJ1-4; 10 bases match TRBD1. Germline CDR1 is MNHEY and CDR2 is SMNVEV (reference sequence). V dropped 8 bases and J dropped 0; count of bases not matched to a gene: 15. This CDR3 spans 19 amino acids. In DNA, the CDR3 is TGTGCCAGCGGGCCCAGACCGGGACAGGGGATTGCAACTAATGAAAAACTGTTTTTT. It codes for CASGPRPGQGIATNEKLFF.

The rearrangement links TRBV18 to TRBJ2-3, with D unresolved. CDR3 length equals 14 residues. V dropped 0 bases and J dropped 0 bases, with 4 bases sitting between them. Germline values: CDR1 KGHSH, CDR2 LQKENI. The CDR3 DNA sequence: TGTGCCAGCTCACCACCGGTCAGCACAGATACGCAGTATTTT. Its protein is CASSPPVSTDTQYF.

The CDR3 loop is CASSLSGTDYGYTF. In DNA, the CDR3 is TGCGCCAGCAGCTTATCCGGGACGGACTATGGCTACACCTTC. The chain recombines TRBV5-1 with TRBJ1-2, with D possibly matching TRBD1 (5 bases). The length of the CDR3 is 14 residues. Trimming removed 2 bases at V and 3 bases at J, with 11 bases between. CDR1 and CDR2 from the germline V gene are SGHRS and YFSETQ. Full variable domain (remainder filled in from reference TRBV5-1 and TRBJ1-2): KAGVTQTPRYLIKTRGQQVTLSCSPISGHRSVSWYQQTPGQGLQFLFEYFSETQRNKGNFPGRFSGRQFSNSRSEMNVSTLELGDSALYLCASSLSGTDYGYTFGSGTRLTVV.

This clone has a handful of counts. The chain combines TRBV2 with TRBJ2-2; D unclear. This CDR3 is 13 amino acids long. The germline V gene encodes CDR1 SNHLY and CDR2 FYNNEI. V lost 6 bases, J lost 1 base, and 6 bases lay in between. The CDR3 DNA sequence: TGTGCCAGCAGCTCACAGAACACCGGGGAGCTGTTTTTT. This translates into CASSSQNTGELFF.

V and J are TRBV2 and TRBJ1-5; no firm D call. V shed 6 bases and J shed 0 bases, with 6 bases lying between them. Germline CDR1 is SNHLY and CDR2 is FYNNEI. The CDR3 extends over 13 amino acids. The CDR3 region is CASSLYSNQPQHF. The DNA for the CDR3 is TGTGCCAGCAGCTTATATAGCAATCAGCCCCAGCATTTT.

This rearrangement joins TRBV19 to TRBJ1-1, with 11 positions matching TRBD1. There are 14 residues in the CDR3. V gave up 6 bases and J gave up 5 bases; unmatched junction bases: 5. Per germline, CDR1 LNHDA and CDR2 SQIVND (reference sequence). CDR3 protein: CASSPRDRGTEAFF. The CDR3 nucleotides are TGTGCCAGTAGCCCCCGGGACAGGGGGACTGAAGCTTTCTTT. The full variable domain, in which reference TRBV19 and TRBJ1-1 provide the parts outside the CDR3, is DGGITQSPKYLFRKEGQNVTLSCEQNLNHDAMYWYRQDPGQGLRLIYYSQIVNDFQKGDIAEGYSVSREKKESFPLTVTSAQKNPTAFYLCASSPRDRGTEAFFGQGTRLTVV.

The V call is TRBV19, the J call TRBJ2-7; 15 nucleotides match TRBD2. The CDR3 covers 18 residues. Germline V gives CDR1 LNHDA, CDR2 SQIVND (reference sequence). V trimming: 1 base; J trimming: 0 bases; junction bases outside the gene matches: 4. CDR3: CASSIAGLAGGNSYEQYF. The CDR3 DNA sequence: TGTGCCAGTAGTATAGCGGGACTAGCGGGAGGAAACTCCTACGAGCAGTACTTC.

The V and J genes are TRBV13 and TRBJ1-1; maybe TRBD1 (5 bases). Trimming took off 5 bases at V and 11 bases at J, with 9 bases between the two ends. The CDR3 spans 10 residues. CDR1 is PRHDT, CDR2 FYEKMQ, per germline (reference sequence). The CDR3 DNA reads TGTGCCAGCAGCCCCAGGGATGCTTTCTTT. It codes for CASSPRDAFF.

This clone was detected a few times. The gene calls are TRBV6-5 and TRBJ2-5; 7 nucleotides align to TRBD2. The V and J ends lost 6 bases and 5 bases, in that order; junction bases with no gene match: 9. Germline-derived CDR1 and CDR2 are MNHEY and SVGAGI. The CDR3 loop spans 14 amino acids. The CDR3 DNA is TGTGCCAGCAGCCGAGGGAGGGCCGGGGAGACCCAGTACTTC. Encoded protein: CASSRGRAGETQYF.

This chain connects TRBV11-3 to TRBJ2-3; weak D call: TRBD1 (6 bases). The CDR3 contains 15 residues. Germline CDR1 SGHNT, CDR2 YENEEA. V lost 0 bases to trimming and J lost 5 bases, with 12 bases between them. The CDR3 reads CASSLEGTTGDTQYF. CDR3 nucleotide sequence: TGTGCCAGCAGCTTAGAGGGCACGACAGGAGATACGCAGTATTTT.

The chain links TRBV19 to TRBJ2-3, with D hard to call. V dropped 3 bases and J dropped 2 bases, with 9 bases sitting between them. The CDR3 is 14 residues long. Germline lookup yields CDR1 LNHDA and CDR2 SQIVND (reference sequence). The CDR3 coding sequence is TGTGCCAGTAGTATGGTCCAGGACACAGATACGCAGTATTTT. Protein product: CASSMVQDTDTQYF.

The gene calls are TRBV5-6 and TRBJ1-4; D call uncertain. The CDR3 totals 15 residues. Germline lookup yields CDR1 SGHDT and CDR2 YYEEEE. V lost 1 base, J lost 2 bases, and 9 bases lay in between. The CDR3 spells CASSLSQSTNEKLFF. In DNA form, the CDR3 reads TGTGCCAGCAGCTTGTCTCAGAGCACTAATGAAAAACTGTTTTTT. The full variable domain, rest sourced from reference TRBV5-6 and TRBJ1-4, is DAGVTQSPTHLIKTRGQQVTLRCSPKSGHDTVSWYQQALGQGPQFIFQYYEEEERQRGNFPDRFSGHQFPNYSSELNVNALLLGDSALYLCASSLSQSTNEKLFFGSGTQLSVL.

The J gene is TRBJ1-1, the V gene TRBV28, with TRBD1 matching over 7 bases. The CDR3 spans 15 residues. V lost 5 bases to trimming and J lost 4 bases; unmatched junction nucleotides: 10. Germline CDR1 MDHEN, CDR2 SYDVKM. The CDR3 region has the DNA TGTGCCAGCAGTCCCTCGACAGGGTGGGGCACTGAAGCTTTCTTT. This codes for CASSPSTGWGTEAFF.

The CDR3 DNA reads TGTGCCAGCAGTGAACTGGGGGAGATTACCTACGAGCAGTACTTC. This codes for CASSELGEITYEQYF. V is TRBV2 and J is TRBJ2-7, with D perhaps being TRBD1 or TRBD2 (5 bases each). Germline CDR1 and CDR2: SNHLY and FYNNEI. This CDR3 is built from 15 residues. Trimming cost V 2 bases and J 2 bases, with 13 bases left between them.

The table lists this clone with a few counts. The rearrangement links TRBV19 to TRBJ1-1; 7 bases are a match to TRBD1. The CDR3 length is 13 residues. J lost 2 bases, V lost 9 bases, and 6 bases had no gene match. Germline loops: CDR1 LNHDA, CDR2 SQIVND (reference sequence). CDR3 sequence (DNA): TGTGCCAGCTCGGACAGGATAAACACTGAAGCTTTCTTT. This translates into CASSDRINTEAFF.

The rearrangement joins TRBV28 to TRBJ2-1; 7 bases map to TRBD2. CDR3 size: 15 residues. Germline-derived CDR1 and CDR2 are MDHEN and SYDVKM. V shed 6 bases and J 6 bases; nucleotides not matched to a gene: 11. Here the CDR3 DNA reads TGTGCCAGCAGCCCCCAGCGGGGATCTTTCAATGAGCAGTTCTTC. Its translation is CASSPQRGSFNEQFF. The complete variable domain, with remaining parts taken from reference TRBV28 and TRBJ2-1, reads DVKVTQSSRYLVKRTGEKVFLECVQDMDHENMFWYRQDPGLGLRLIYFSYDVKMKEKGDIPEGYSVSREKKERFSLILESASTNQTSMYLCASSPQRGSFNEQFFGPGTRLTVL.

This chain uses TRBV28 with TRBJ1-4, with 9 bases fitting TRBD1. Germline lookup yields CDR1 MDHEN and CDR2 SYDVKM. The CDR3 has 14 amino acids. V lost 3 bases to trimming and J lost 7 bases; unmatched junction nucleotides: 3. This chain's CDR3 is CASSLGQGGEKLFF. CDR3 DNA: TGTGCCAGCAGTTTGGGACAGGGAGGTGAAAAACTGTTTTTT.

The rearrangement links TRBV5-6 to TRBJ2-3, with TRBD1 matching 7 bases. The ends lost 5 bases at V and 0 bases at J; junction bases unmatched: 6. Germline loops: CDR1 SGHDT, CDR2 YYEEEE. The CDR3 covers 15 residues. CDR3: CASRRGGLSTDTQYF. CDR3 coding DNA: TGTGCCAGCAGGCGAGGGGGCTTAAGCACAGATACGCAGTATTTT. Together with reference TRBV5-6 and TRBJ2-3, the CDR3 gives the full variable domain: DAGVTQSPTHLIKTRGQQVTLRCSPKSGHDTVSWYQQALGQGPQFIFQYYEEEERQRGNFPDRFSGHQFPNYSSELNVNALLLGDSALYLCASRRGGLSTDTQYFGPGTRLTVL.

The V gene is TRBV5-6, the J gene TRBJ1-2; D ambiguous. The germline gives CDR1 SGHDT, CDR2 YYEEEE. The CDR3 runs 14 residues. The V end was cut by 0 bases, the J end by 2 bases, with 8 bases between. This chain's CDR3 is CASSLAGQNYGYTF. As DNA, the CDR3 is TGTGCCAGCAGCTTGGCCGGCCAGAACTATGGCTACACCTTC.